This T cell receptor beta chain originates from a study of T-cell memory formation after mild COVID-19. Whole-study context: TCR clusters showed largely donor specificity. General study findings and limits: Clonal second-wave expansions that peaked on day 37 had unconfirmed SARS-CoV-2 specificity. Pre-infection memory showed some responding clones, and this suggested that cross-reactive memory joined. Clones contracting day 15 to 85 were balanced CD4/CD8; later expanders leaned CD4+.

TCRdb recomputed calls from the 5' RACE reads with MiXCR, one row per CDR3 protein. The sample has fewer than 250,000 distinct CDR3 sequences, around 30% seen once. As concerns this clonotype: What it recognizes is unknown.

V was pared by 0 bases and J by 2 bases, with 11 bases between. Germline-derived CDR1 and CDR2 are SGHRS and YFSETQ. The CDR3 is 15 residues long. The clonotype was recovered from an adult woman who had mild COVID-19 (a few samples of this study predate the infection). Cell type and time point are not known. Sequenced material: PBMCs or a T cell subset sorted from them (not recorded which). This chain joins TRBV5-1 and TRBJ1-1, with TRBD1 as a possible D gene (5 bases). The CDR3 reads CASSLAVRANTEAFF. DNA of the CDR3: TGCGCCAGCAGCTTGGCCGTCAGGGCTAACACTGAAGCTTTCTTT.